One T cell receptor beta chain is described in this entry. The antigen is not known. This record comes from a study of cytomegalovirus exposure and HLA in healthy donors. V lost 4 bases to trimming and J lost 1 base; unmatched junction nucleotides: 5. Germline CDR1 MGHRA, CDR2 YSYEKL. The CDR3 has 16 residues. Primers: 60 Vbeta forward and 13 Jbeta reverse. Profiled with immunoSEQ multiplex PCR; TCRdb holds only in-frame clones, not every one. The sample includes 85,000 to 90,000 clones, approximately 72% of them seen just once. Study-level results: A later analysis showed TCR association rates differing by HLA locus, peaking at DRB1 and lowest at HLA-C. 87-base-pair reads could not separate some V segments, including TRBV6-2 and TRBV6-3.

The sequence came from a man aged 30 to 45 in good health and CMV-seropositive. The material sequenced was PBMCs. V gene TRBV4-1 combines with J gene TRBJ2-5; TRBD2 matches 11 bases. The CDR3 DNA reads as TGCGCCAGCAGCCGATGGGGGACTAGCGGCCAAGAGACCCAGTACTTC. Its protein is CASSRWGTSGQETQYF.